These 27 T cell receptor beta chains were all obtained from the same sample, sequenced in a study of blood T cell repertoires in COVID-19. TCRdb's table, derived via immunoSEQ multiplex PCR, lists solely in-frame clones and lacks some. The sample carries 140,000 or so clones, about 84% recorded once. Sequenced: PBMCs or T cells enriched from blood (not recorded which). These receptors were taken from a young woman who had been exposed to COVID-19.

The chain joins TRBV7-9 to TRBJ2-7; 9 bases align to TRBD1. CDR3 length: 15 amino acids. Looked up from germline, CDR1 is SEHNR and CDR2 is FQNEAQ (reference sequence). J was trimmed by 3 bases and V by 0 bases; bases with no gene match: 3. CDR3 DNA: TGTGCCAGCAGCTTAGCCGGGACAGGGCTCTACGAGCAGTACTTC. It is translated as CASSLAGTGLYEQYF. The complete variable domain, with remaining parts taken from reference TRBV7-9 and TRBJ2-7, reads DTGVSQNPRHKITKRGQNVTFRCDPISEHNRLYWYRQTLGQGPEFLTYFQNEAQLEKSRLLSDRFSAERPKGSFSTLEIQRTEQGDSAMYLCASSLAGTGLYEQYFGPGTRLTVT.

The genes are TRBV30 and TRBJ2-3; 7 bases align to TRBD2. Germline CDR1 reads GTSNPN; CDR2 reads SVGIG (reference sequence). Unmatched junction bases numbered 8, after V lost 6 bases and J lost 8 bases. The CDR3 is made up of 12 amino acids. CDR3 sequence: CACCGSNGTQYF. In DNA, the CDR3 is TGTGCCTGCTGCGGGAGTAACGGTACGCAGTATTTT.

The CDR3: CASSLTPLSREARYGELFF. CDR3 coding DNA: TGTGCCAGCAGCTTAACCCCCCTCTCGCGGGAGGCCAGGTACGGGGAGCTGTTTTTT. The rearrangement joins TRBV13 to TRBJ2-2; 8 nucleotides agree with TRBD2. J gave up 7 bases and V 2 bases, and 18 bases lay outside the gene matches. Germline V gene data show CDR1 as PRHDT and CDR2 as FYEKMQ (reference sequence). CDR3 length: 19 amino acids.

V gene TRBV28 combines with J gene TRBJ1-2; 8 nucleotides match TRBD1. V lost 4 bases, J lost 4 bases, and 5 bases stayed unmatched. CDR3 length: 14 residues. Germline CDR1 and CDR2: MDHEN and SYDVKM. CDR3 bases: TGTGCCAGCAGTTCCTCAACAGGGGGCTATGGCTACACCTTC. It is translated as CASSSSTGGYGYTF.

The chain is built from TRBV24-1 and TRBJ2-1; D is perhaps TRBD1 (5 bases). The CDR3 has 15 residues. CDR1 KGHDR and CDR2 SFDVKD come from the germline V gene. V was cut by 3 bases and J by 8 bases, with 16 bases left in between. The CDR3 is CATSDPGKRKDEQFF. CDR3 DNA: TGTGCCACCAGTGATCCAGGGAAAAGGAAGGATGAGCAGTTCTTC.

The chain employs TRBV3-1 (or the pseudogene TRBV3-2) and TRBJ2-2; 14 nucleotides align to TRBD2. The J segment lost 5 bases and the V segment lost 4 bases, leaving 9 bases of the junction unmatched. CDR1 is LGHDT, CDR2 YNNKEL, per germline (reference sequence). This CDR3 region has 18 residues. CDR3 coding DNA: TGTGCCAGCAGCCCCCTCAGACTAGCGGGAGGGAGAACCGGGGAGCTGTTTTTT. Its protein product is CASSPLRLAGGRTGELFF.

The chain joins TRBV11-2 to TRBJ1-6, with no clear D. Germline assignment: CDR1 SGHAT and CDR2 FQNNGV. The CDR3 is made up of 12 amino acids. Trimming cost V 6 bases and J 5 bases, with 5 bases left between them. CDR3 nucleotides: TGTGCCAGCAGAACAAATAATTCACCCCTCCACTTT. Translation gives CASRTNNSPLHF.

The chain employs TRBV19 and TRBJ1-2; the D gene is possibly TRBD1 (5 bases). Germline V gene sequence: CDR1 LNHDA, CDR2 SQIVND (reference sequence). V lost 7 bases to trimming and J lost 2 bases, with 17 bases between them. The CDR3 is 15 residues long. The CDR3 loop is CASTVDRGANYGYTF. CDR3 nucleotides: TGTGCCAGTACGGTAGATCGCGGGGCGAACTATGGCTACACCTTC.

The chain carries TRBV27 and TRBJ2-6; TRBD2 aligns across 7 bases. Trimming cost V 4 bases and J 0 bases; bases outside gene matches: 21. The germline CDR1 and CDR2 sequences are MNHEY and SMNVEV (reference sequence). CDR3 size: 22 residues. In DNA form, the CDR3 reads TGTGCCAGCAGTTCAAAACCACCCCTCGCCGGGACTATACTCTCTGGGGCCAACGTCCTGACTTTC. Amino acid sequence: CASSSKPPLAGTILSGANVLTF.

This chain connects TRBV5-1 to TRBJ1-2, with 9 bases that match TRBD1. Unmatched junction bases numbered 3, after V lost 4 bases and J lost 2 bases. Germline V lookup: CDR1 SGHRS, CDR2 YFSETQ. CDR3 length: 14 amino acids. The CDR3 region has the DNA TGCGCCAGCAGCCAGACAGGGGGAAACTATGGCTACACCTTC. It codes for CASSQTGGNYGYTF.

The rearrangement uses TRBV27 and TRBJ1-5; TRBD1 matches at 11 bases. CDR1 is MNHEY and CDR2 is SMNVEV in the germline V gene (reference sequence). The V and J ends lost 3 bases and 5 bases, in that order; junction bases with no gene match: 6. The CDR3 covers 16 residues. Written as DNA, the CDR3 is TGTGCCAGCAGTTTCTCGGGACAGGGGGGATATCAGCCCCAGCATTTT. The encoded protein is CASSFSGQGGYQPQHF.

The chain is built from TRBV13 and TRBJ2-1, with TRBD2 identical over 8 bases. Germline CDR1 reads PRHDT; CDR2 reads FYEKMQ (reference sequence). The CDR3 totals 19 residues. Trimming at V came to 4 bases and at J to 1 base, leaving 15 bases not matched to a gene. CDR3 coding DNA: TGTGCCAGCAGCTCCGCGGGGAGCGGGGGCCCGCTTTCCTACAATGAGCAGTTCTTC. This sequence encodes CASSSAGSGGPLSYNEQFF.

This chain links TRBV6-2 or TRBV6-3 with TRBJ1-1, with a tentative D call TRBD1 (5 bases). The CDR3 spans 15 residues. Germline CDR1 reads MNHEY; CDR2 reads SVGEGT. V was cut by 1 base and J by 1 base, with 10 bases left in between. CDR3 protein: CASSYYPTANTEAFF. The CDR3 DNA follows: TGTGCCAGCAGTTACTACCCGACAGCGAACACTGAAGCTTTCTTT.

This CDR3 reads CASSSRLDYNEQFF. In DNA, the CDR3 is TGTGCCAGCAGTTCTCGACTCGATTACAATGAGCAGTTCTTC. V is TRBV6-2 or TRBV6-3 and J is TRBJ2-1; no clear D. CDR1 MNHEY and CDR2 SVGEGT come from the germline V gene. V was trimmed by 4 bases and J by 4 bases, leaving 11 bases between them. The CDR3 length is 14 residues.

V and J are TRBV28 and TRBJ2-2, with unresolved D. Germline CDR1 and CDR2: MDHEN and SYDVKM. This CDR3 has 13 amino acids. V lost 5 bases and J 6 bases, leaving 10 bases between the germline ends. The CDR3 DNA follows: TGTGCCAGCAGTCTACGTGATCCCGGGGAGCTGTTTTTT. Its translation is CASSLRDPGELFF. The full variable domain, rest sourced from reference TRBV28 and TRBJ2-2, is DVKVTQSSRYLVKRTGEKVFLECVQDMDHENMFWYRQDPGLGLRLIYFSYDVKMKEKGDIPEGYSVSREKKERFSLILESASTNQTSMYLCASSLRDPGELFFGEGSRLTVL.

This CDR3 is CASSARGGPPYGYTF. CDR3 nucleotides: TGTGCCAGTAGTGCCCGAGGGGGCCCCCCCTATGGCTACACCTTC. The J gene is TRBJ1-2, the V gene TRBV19; TRBD1 matches 7 bases. CDR3 size: 15 residues. The germline CDR1 and CDR2 sequences are LNHDA and SQIVND (reference sequence). Trimming took 5 bases from V and 4 from J; bases not matched to a gene: 10.

V is TRBV18 and J is TRBJ2-1, with 8 positions matching TRBD1. The CDR3 has 16 residues. V was pared by 3 bases and J by 0 bases, with 4 bases of the junction left unmatched. The germline V gene has CDR1 KGHSH and CDR2 LQKENI. CDR3: CASSPPGGSSYNEQFF. CDR3 DNA: TGTGCCAGCTCACCTCCAGGGGGCAGCTCCTACAATGAGCAGTTCTTC.

This rearrangement joins TRBV14 to TRBJ2-1; 9 bases are shared with TRBD2. V lost 0 bases to trimming and J lost 8 bases; unmatched junction nucleotides: 11. Germline V lookup: CDR1 SGHDN, CDR2 FVKESK. The CDR3 totals 17 residues. CDR3 sequence: CASSQETGTSLIDEQFF. In DNA, the CDR3 is TGTGCCAGCAGCCAAGAAACCGGGACTAGCTTGATCGATGAGCAGTTCTTC.

This chain joins TRBV18 and TRBJ1-5; 7 bases match TRBD1. CDR1 is KGHSH and CDR2 is LQKENI in the germline V gene. The CDR3 spans 18 residues. Losses at the gene ends were 5 bases for V and 2 bases for J; bases not matched to a gene: 15. The CDR3 region is CASSILGTALGGNQPQHF. CDR3 DNA sequence: TGTGCCAGCTCAATACTTGGGACAGCCCTAGGAGGCAATCAGCCCCAGCATTTT.

This chain connects TRBV10-3 to TRBJ2-5, with 8 bases aligning to TRBD2. The CDR3 loop spans 15 amino acids. Germline-derived CDR1 and CDR2 are ENHRY and SYGVKD. J lost 5 bases, V lost 5 bases, and 10 bases had no gene match. The CDR3 spells CAISSQAGAGETQYF. The CDR3 DNA reads as TGTGCCATCAGTTCACAAGCGGGAGCGGGGGAGACCCAGTACTTC.

The rearrangement uses TRBV30 and TRBJ1-4; the match to TRBD1 covers 9 bases. The CDR3 has 13 residues. Germline V gives CDR1 GTSNPN, CDR2 SVGIG (reference sequence). V was pared by 3 bases and J by 7 bases, with 3 bases of the junction left unmatched. CDR3 bases: TGTGCCTGGAGCGGACAGGGGCCTGAAAAACTGTTTTTT. It translates to CAWSGQGPEKLFF. The full variable domain, completed using reference TRBV30 and TRBJ1-4, is SQTIHQWPATLVQPVGSPLSLECTVEGTSNPNLYWYRQAAGRGLQLLFYSVGIGQISSEVPQNLSASRPQDRQFILSSKKLLLSDSGFYLCAWSGQGPEKLFFGSGTQLSVL.

The chain employs TRBV10-1 and TRBJ2-1; 11 nucleotides line up with TRBD2. Germline V CDR1 and CDR2: WNHNN, SYGVQD (reference sequence). V lost 0 bases and J lost 9; bases outside the gene matches: 7. The CDR3 spans 16 residues. Written as DNA, the CDR3 is TGCGCCAGCAGTGAGTCGGGTAGCGGGAGGGCCACTGAGCAGTTCTTC. The encoded protein is CASSESGSGRATEQFF.

V is TRBV7-8 and J is TRBJ1-2, with 9 nucleotides matching TRBD1. This CDR3 has 13 amino acids. Germline-derived CDR1 and CDR2 are SGHVS and FQNEAQ. V lost 4 bases and J lost 8; bases outside the gene matches: 5. CDR3 protein: CASSSRQGEGYTF. The CDR3 DNA is TGTGCCAGCAGCTCGAGACAGGGGGAAGGCTACACCTTC.

This clone was picked up one time. V and J are TRBV6-5 and TRBJ1-2, with TRBD1 identical over 8 bases. In germline, CDR1 is MNHEY, CDR2 SVGAGI. This CDR3 region has 15 residues. V lost 5 bases, J lost 7 bases, and 12 bases stayed unmatched. The DNA of the CDR3 is TGTGCCAGCAGTCGAAGTAAACAGGGGGGAGGTGGCTACACCTTC. This sequence encodes CASSRSKQGGGGYTF.

The gene calls are TRBV28 and TRBJ2-7; tentatively, D is TRBD2 (5 bases). The CDR3 spans 15 residues. The germline V and J ends were trimmed by 1 base and 0 bases, with 10 bases remaining between them. Per the germline V gene, CDR1 is MDHEN and CDR2 is SYDVKM. The CDR3 sequence is CASSLFSGSSYEQYF. The CDR3 DNA follows: TGTGCCAGCAGTTTATTTTCGGGGAGCTCCTACGAGCAGTACTTC.

The rearrangement links TRBV24-1 to TRBJ2-1; maybe TRBD2 (6 bases). Germline loops: CDR1 KGHDR, CDR2 SFDVKD. This CDR3 has 15 amino acids. The V and J ends lost 6 bases and 2 bases respectively, with 13 bases between them. The DNA of the CDR3 is TGTGCCACCAGTTCCCCTAGCGAGACCTACAATGAGCAGTTCTTC. This encodes CATSSPSETYNEQFF.

This chain uses TRBV12-3 or TRBV12-4 with TRBJ1-4, with 7 bases matching TRBD1. The CDR3 is made up of 11 amino acids. Germline trimming cut 5 bases from V and 14 bases from J; bases unmatched to any gene: 5. DNA of the CDR3: TGTGCCAGCAGTCTACAGGGGCCTCTGTTTTTT. It translates to CASSLQGPLFF.